A selection of T cell receptor beta chains follows, all from one sample in a study of shared clonotypes between healthy human individuals. The repertoire was sequenced with immunoSEQ multiplex PCR; TCRdb's copy has only in-frame clones and lacks some. The sample has roughly 2.5 million clones, around nine tenths seen once. Sample: naive CD4+ T cells sorted from blood. The receptors stem from a man aged 18-30 years in good health. CDR3s include the opening cysteine and the closing phenylalanine or tryptophan.

CDR3aa	v_gene
CASTSREFSGANVLTF	TRBV28
CASSIRGEGSYEQYF	TRBV19
CAWTQAGTDTQYF	TRBV30
CASSNPGQGAGELFF	TRBV9
CAWSPGAPRGNEQFF	TRBV30
CAISERDGGEQFF	TRBV10-3
CASSPGTSREQFF	TRBV7-2
CASSGTGRIDTQYF	TRBV18
CASSKLAGRGIGGNYGYTF	TRBV21-1
CAWTGQGGEKLFF	TRBV30
CASSAGGQGQPQHF	TRBV6-1
CASSLLVGVGNQPQHF	TRBV28
CASSRRTGGDGYTF	TRBV4-1
CATRKVVGRGNQPQHF	TRBV19
CASSSGQGIGYGYTF	TRBV7-2
CASSIAGQVKLYEQYF	TRBV19
CASSRRTGELFF	TRBV7-2
CASSVQGGPPEAFF	TRBV2
CASSLGGGADTQYF	TRBV13
CASSLDALYEQYF	TRBV5-1
CASRATGTEGETQYF	TRBV2
CASSTDPVYEQYF	TRBV6-6
CASSLSVGNEQFF	TRBV7-2
CASSQEWSYGYTF	TRBV14
CAWSGSAKYGYTF	TRBV30
CASSLEGGNTEAFF	TRBV5-1
CASSQSGSGTDTQYF	TRBV7-6
CASTVNPGQGAGYTF	TRBV7-2
CASSGARAVRNEQFF	TRBV5-1
CASSYLGAGNEQFF	TRBV28
CASSEGGVARDAEAFF	TRBV2
CASSRLPGQGADTQYF	TRBV4-1
CASSVDIGKYQETQYF	TRBV9
CASSLVRPGYTF	TRBV5-8
CASSYSGAGSNQPQHF	TRBV6-5
CASSLTSSTDTQYF	TRBV7-2
CAISEGGGQGSPLHF	TRBV10-3
CASTSGTSGRVGRETQYF	TRBV2
CASNLQGALVEQYF	TRBV2
CASSLEGGPTSYEQYF	TRBV5-1
CASSQNLNTDTQYF	TRBV6-5
CAIKGAGGYNEQFF	TRBV10-3
CASSRQGKTVGYEQYF	TRBV14
CASSYGTTNTQYF	TRBV6-6
CASSSSTGANVLTF	TRBV18
CASSEILNTEAFF	TRBV6-1
CASSPGQGSNYGYTF	TRBV18
CASQGPLGSDTQYF	TRBV30
CASGLVLSGDTEAFF	TRBV12-5
CASSRWGQGFSETQYF	TRBV7-9
CASSSPGAGEQYF	TRBV5-1
CASSSKREDPGELFF	TRBV7-9
CALGQGNQPQHF	TRBV30